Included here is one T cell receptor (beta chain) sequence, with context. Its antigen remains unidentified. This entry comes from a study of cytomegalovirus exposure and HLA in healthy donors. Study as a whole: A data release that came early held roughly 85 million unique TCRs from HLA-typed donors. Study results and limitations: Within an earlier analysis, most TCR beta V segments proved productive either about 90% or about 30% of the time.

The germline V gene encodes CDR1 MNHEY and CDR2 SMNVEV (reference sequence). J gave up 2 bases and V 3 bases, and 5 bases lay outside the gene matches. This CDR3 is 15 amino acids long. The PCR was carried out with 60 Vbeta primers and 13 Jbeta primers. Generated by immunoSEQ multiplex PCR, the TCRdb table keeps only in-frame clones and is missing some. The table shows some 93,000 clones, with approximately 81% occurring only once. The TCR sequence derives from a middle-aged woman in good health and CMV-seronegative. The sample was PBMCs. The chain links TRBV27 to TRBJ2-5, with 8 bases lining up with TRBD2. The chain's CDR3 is CASSFRLATQETQYF. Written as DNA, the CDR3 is TGTGCCAGCAGTTTCCGACTAGCGACACAAGAGACCCAGTACTTC.